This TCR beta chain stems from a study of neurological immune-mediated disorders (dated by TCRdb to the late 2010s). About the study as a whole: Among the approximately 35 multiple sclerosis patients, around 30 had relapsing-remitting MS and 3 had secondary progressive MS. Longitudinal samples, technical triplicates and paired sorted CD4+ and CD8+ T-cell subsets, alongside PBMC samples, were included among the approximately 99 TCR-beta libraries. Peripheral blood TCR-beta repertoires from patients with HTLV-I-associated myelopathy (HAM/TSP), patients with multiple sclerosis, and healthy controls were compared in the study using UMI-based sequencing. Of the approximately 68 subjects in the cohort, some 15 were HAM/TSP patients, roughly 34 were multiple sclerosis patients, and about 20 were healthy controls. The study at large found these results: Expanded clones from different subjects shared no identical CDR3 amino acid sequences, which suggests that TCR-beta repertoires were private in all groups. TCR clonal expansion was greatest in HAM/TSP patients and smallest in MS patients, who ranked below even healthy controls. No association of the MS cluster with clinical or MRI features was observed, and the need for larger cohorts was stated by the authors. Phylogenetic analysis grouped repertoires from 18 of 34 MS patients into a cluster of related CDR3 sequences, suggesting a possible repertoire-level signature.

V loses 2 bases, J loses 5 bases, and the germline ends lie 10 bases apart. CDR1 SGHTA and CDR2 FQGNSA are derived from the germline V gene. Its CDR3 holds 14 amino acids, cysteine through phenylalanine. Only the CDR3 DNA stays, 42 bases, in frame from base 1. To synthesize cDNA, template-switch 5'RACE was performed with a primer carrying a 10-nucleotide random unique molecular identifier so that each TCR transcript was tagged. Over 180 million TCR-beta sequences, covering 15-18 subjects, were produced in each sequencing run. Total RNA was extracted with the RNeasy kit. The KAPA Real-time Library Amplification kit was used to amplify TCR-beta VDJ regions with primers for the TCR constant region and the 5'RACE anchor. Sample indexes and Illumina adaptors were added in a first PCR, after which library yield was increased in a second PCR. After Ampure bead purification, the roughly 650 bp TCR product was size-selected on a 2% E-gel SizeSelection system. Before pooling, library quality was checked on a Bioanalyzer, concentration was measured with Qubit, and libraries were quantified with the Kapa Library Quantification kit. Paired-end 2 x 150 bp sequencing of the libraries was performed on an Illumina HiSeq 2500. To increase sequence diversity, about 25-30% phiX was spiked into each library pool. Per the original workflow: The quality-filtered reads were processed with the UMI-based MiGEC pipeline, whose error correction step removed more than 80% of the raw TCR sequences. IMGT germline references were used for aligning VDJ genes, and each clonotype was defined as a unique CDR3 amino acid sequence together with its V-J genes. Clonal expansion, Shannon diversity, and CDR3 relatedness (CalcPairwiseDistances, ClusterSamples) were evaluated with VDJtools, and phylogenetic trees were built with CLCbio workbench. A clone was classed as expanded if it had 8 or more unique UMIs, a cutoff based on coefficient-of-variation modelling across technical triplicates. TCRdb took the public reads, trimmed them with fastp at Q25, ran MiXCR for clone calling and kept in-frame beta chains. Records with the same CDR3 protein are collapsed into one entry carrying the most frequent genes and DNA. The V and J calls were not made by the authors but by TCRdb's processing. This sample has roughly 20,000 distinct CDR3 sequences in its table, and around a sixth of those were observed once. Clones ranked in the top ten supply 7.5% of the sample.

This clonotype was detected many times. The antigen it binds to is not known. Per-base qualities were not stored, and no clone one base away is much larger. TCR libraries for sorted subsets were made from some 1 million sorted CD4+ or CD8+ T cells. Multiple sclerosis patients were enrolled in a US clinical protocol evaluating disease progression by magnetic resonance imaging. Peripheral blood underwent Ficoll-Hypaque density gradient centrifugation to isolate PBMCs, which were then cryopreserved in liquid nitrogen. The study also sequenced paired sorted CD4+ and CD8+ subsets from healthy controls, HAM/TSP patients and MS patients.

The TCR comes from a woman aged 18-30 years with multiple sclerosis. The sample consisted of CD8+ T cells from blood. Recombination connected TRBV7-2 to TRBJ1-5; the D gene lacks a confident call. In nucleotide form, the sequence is TGTGCCAGCAGCTTATGGGCAGCCCATCAGCCCCAGCATTTT. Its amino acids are CASSLWAAHQPQHF.